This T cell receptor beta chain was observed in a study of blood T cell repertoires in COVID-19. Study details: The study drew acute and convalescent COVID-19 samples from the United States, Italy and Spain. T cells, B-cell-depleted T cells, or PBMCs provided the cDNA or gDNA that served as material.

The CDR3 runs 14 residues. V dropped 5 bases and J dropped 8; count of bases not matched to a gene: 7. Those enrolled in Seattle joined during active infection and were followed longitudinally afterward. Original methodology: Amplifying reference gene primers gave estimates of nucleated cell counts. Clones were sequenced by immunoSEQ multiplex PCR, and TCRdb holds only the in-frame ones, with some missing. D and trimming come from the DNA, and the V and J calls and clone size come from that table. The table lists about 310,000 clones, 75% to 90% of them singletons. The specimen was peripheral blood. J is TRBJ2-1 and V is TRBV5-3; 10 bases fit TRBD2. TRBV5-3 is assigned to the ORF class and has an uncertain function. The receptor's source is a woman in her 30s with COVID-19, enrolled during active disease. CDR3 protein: CARSLMLAGDEQFF. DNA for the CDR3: TGTGCCAGAAGTTTGATGCTAGCGGGAGATGAGCAGTTCTTC.